This TCR beta chain comes out of a study of blood T cell repertoires in COVID-19. Study context: The United States, Italy and Spain provided the acute and convalescent COVID-19 samples.

Germline loops: CDR1 GTSNPN, CDR2 SVGIG (reference sequence). CDR3 length: 17 residues. V was trimmed by 2 bases and J by 3 bases, leaving 19 bases between them. Sequencing used immunoSEQ multiplex PCR; TCRdb keeps in-frame clones, though not all of them. The data show about 440,000 clones, about 89% seen once. The chain carries TRBV30 and TRBJ2-2; possible D gene TRBD2, 6 bases. Sample: peripheral blood. This sequence originates from a woman aged 25 to 39 with acute or convalescent COVID-19. CDR3 bases: TGTGCCTGGAGTCCCGGGCCGGGGGTTGTTGACACCGGGGAGCTGTTTTTT. Amino acid sequence: CAWSPGPGVVDTGELFF.